The next 27 T cell receptor beta chains were all read from a single sample in a study of CD8 T cells in Susac syndrome. Reverse transcription of about 0.5 to 1 ug RNA was carried out with random hexamers. TCRdb re-called the immunoSEQ multiplex PCR reads through MiXCR, storing one row per CDR3 protein. The sample carries approximately 300,000 distinct CDR3 sequences, almost 85% recorded once. Sequencing used CD8+ T cells from PBMCs. These receptors were obtained from a human donor with multiple sclerosis.

The genes are TRBV7-9 and TRBJ2-2; no clear D gene. Germline V gene sequence: CDR1 SEHNR, CDR2 FQNEAQ (reference sequence). V was pared by 10 bases and J by 7 bases, with 13 bases between. The CDR3 has 12 residues. CDR3 region: CANQRKNGELFF. The CDR3 bases are TGTGCCAATCAGAGGAAGAACGGGGAGCTGTTTTTT.

This rearrangement joins TRBV4-2 to TRBJ2-7, with unresolved D. V lost 0 bases, J lost 2 bases, and 14 bases lay in between. Germline V gene lookup returns CDR1 LGHNA and CDR2 YNFKEQ. The CDR3 sequence is 16 residues long. CDR3 region: CASSQEADTGPYEQYF. CDR3 coding DNA: TGTGCCAGCAGCCAAGAGGCTGATACTGGTCCCTACGAGCAGTACTTC.

The chain employs TRBV10-3 and TRBJ1-2, with a weak D call TRBD1 (5 bases). The CDR3 extends over 16 amino acids. Trimming shortened V by 0 bases and J by 2 bases, and 13 bases separated the two germline ends. Per the germline V gene, CDR1 is ENHRY and CDR2 is SYGVKD. The CDR3 reads CAISESGGSGNYGYTF. The DNA for the CDR3 is TGTGCCATCAGTGAGTCGGGGGGGAGTGGAAACTATGGCTACACCTTC.

The CDR3 nucleotides read TGTGCCAGCAGCTTATTACAGGGAACCTCCAGCTATGGCTCCTACGAGCAGTACTTC. It is translated as CASSLLQGTSSYGSYEQYF. This chain uses TRBV7-9 with TRBJ2-7, with D tentatively TRBD1 (6 bases). V dropped 2 bases and J dropped 0 bases, with 23 bases sitting between them. Germline V gene lookup returns CDR1 SEHNR and CDR2 FQNEAQ (reference sequence). This CDR3 is built from 19 residues.

This rearrangement joins TRBV4-3 to TRBJ2-3; 10 bases match TRBD2. The CDR3 is 19 amino acids. CDR1 and CDR2 from the germline V gene are LGHNA and YSLEER. V lost 1 base to trimming and J lost 4 bases; unmatched junction nucleotides: 14. CDR3 in amino acids: CASSQVGALGLAVPDTQYF. CDR3 DNA sequence: TGCGCCAGCAGCCAAGTGGGGGCCCTCGGACTAGCGGTGCCAGATACGCAGTATTTT.

The rearrangement links TRBV20-1 to TRBJ2-1; TRBD2 is a possible D gene (6 bases). Germline CDR1 is DFQATT and CDR2 is SNEGSKA (reference sequence). The length of the CDR3 is 16 residues. Trimming removed 6 bases at V and 0 bases at J, with 18 bases between. In DNA, the CDR3 is TGCAGTGCCCCCGGGACTCTTCTGAGCTCCTACAATGAGCAGTTCTTC. It codes for CSAPGTLLSSYNEQFF.

V is TRBV20-1 and J is TRBJ2-7; D gene unclear. The V gene lost 2 bases and the J gene lost 4 bases, with 12 bases spanning the gap. This CDR3 spans 13 amino acids. In germline, CDR1 is DFQATT, CDR2 SNEGSKA (reference sequence). The DNA of the CDR3 is TGCAGTGCTAGATTAGTCAAGGGTTACGAGCAGTACTTC. Its translation is CSARLVKGYEQYF.

Comments on this clonotype: The junction departs from germline at one end; a sequencing error may be responsible. CDR3 in amino acids: CASSDSIFMNTEAFF. For the CDR3, the DNA is TGTGCCAGCAGTGACTCGATCTTCATGAACACTGAGGCTTTCTTT. V and J are TRBV25-1 and TRBJ1-1; D gene uncertain. The CDR3 is 15 residues long. Per germline, CDR1 MGHDK and CDR2 SYGVNS.

The chain links TRBV7-9 to TRBJ2-6; the D call may be TRBD1 or TRBD2 (5 bases each). Germline V gives CDR1 SEHNR, CDR2 FQNEAQ (reference sequence). The V and J ends lost 4 bases and 0 bases respectively, with 13 bases between them. This CDR3 is 17 amino acids long. The CDR3 DNA sequence: TGTGCCAGCAGCTCCCTTGGGGGAAGCTCTGGGGCCAACGTCCTGACTTTC. Translation: CASSSLGGSSGANVLTF.

J is TRBJ2-7 and V is TRBV7-9; TRBD2 aligns across 9 bases. Per germline, CDR1 SEHNR and CDR2 FQNEAQ (reference sequence). This CDR3 spans 15 amino acids. Trimming cost V 4 bases and J 4 bases; bases outside gene matches: 8. CDR3 loop: CASSSSAGGGYEQYF. The CDR3 bases are TGTGCCAGCAGCTCAAGCGCGGGAGGGGGGTACGAGCAGTACTTC.

This chain links TRBV9 with TRBJ2-7; 9 nucleotides line up with TRBD1. The ends lost 4 bases at V and 5 bases at J; junction bases unmatched: 10. Germline loops: CDR1 SGDLS, CDR2 YYNGEE. CDR3 size: 15 residues. DNA for the CDR3: TGTGCCAGCAGCACCACAGGGGGCCTTAAGGACGAGCAGTACTTC. It specifies CASSTTGGLKDEQYF.

Written as DNA, the CDR3 is TGTGCCAGCAGTTTTAGCGGGAGGGGGGGAGAGACCCAGTACTTC. Protein sequence: CASSFSGRGGETQYF. The V call is TRBV13, the J call TRBJ2-5, with TRBD2 identical over 11 bases. J was trimmed by 4 bases and V by 6 bases; bases with no gene match: 7. Looked up from germline, CDR1 is PRHDT and CDR2 is FYEKMQ (reference sequence). The CDR3 runs 15 residues.

V and J are TRBV28 and TRBJ1-1, with a weak D call TRBD1 (6 bases). This CDR3 region has 13 residues. Germline lookup yields CDR1 MDHEN and CDR2 SYDVKM. V gave up 5 bases and J gave up 5 bases, with 12 bases separating them. CDR3 coding DNA: TGTGCCAGCAGTCACACAGGGTGGACTGAAGCTTTCTTT. It specifies CASSHTGWTEAFF.

This chain links TRBV29-1 with TRBJ2-5; perhaps TRBD2 as D (6 bases). This CDR3 is built from 14 residues. Looked up from germline, CDR1 is SQVTM and CDR2 is ANQGSEA. V was trimmed by 0 bases and J by 7 bases, leaving 15 bases between them. The CDR3 sequence is CSVEEGRDLGTQYF. The CDR3 bases are TGCAGCGTTGAAGAGGGGCGGGATCTCGGGACCCAGTACTTC.

This clonotype was detected once. This chain uses TRBV5-6 with TRBJ2-7, with D unclear. This CDR3 spans 12 amino acids. Trimming took off 1 base at V and 6 bases at J, with 8 bases between the two ends. From germline, CDR1 is SGHDT and CDR2 YYEEEE. The CDR3 bases are TGTGCCAGCAGCTTGTGGGCTCTCGAGCAGTACTTC. Translation: CASSLWALEQYF.

The V and J genes are TRBV19 and TRBJ2-7; 9 bases fit TRBD2. This CDR3 is 15 amino acids long. The J segment lost 5 bases and the V segment lost 3 bases, leaving 8 bases of the junction unmatched. Germline V gene sequence: CDR1 LNHDA, CDR2 SQIVND (reference sequence). CDR3 bases: TGTGCCAGTAGTATGTTAGCGGGAGTGTCGAACGAGCAGTACTTC. Its translation is CASSMLAGVSNEQYF. Full variable domain (outside the CDR3, taken from reference TRBV19 and TRBJ2-7): DGGITQSPKYLFRKEGQNVTLSCEQNLNHDAMYWYRQDPGQGLRLIYYSQIVNDFQKGDIAEGYSVSREKKESFPLTVTSAQKNPTAFYLCASSMLAGVSNEQYFGPGTRLTVT.

The chain combines TRBV21-1 with TRBJ2-4; the DNA was not used to check the table's D call, TRBD1. TRBV21-1 is designated a pseudogene. The CDR3 loop spans 17 amino acids. The CDR3 sequence is CASSKARGELAKNIQYF. DNA of the CDR3: TGTGCCAGCAGCAAAGCGCGAGGGGAGCTAGCCAAAAACATTCAGTACTTC.

The chain uses TRBV7-8 and TRBJ2-2; D could derive from TRBD1 or TRBD2 (6 bases each). Between the trimmed V and J ends, which lost 1 base and 0 bases, there was a span of 15 bases. CDR3 size: 18 residues. The V gene's germline CDR1 is SGHVS and CDR2 FQNEAQ. Here the CDR3 reads CASSLEGGVIANTGELFF. The CDR3 nucleotides read TGTGCCAGCAGCTTAGAGGGGGGAGTGATCGCGAACACCGGGGAGCTGTTTTTT.

This clonotype was observed a handful of times. The chain employs TRBV7-8 and TRBJ2-7; TRBD1 aligns across 8 bases. The CDR3 is 14 amino acids. Germline values: CDR1 SGHVS, CDR2 FQNEAQ. V dropped 0 bases and J dropped 6; count of bases not matched to a gene: 4. The CDR3, as DNA: TGTGCCAGCAGCTTAGCGCCGGACAGGGTCGAGCAGTACTTC. This codes for CASSLAPDRVEQYF. Full variable domain (missing parts from reference TRBV7-8 and TRBJ2-7): GAGVSQSPRYKVAKRGQDVALRCDPISGHVSLFWYQQALGQGPEFLTYFQNEAQLDKSGLPSDRFFAERPEGSVSTLKIQRTQQEDSAVYLCASSLAPDRVEQYFGPGTRLTVT.

A word on this clonotype: A read error may be the cause here, since a much bigger clone is one base away. The J gene is TRBJ2-2, the V gene TRBV9; D gene ambiguous. CDR3 length: 12 residues. Trimming removed 0 bases at V and 6 bases at J, with 3 bases between. Per the germline V gene, CDR1 is SGDLS and CDR2 is YYNGEE. CDR3 coding DNA: TGTGCCAGCAGCGTAGGGTCCGGGGAGCTGTTTTTT. Its translation: CASSVGSGELFF.

This chain links TRBV27 with TRBJ2-2, with TRBD1 identical over 7 bases. The CDR3 is made up of 16 amino acids. V lost 8 bases, J lost 2 bases, and 11 bases stayed unmatched. Germline values: CDR1 MNHEY, CDR2 SMNVEV (reference sequence). This chain's CDR3 is CASPRQRQGNTGELFF. CDR3 nucleotides: TGTGCCAGCCCCCGGCAGAGACAGGGTAACACCGGGGAGCTGTTTTTT.

The V call is TRBV27, the J call TRBJ1-1; 7 bases are shared with TRBD1. J was trimmed by 4 bases and V by 5 bases; bases with no gene match: 4. There are 13 residues in the CDR3. Germline loops: CDR1 MNHEY, CDR2 SMNVEV (reference sequence). CDR3 nucleotides: TGTGCCAGCAGTAACGGGACAGTCACTGAAGCTTTCTTT. This sequence encodes CASSNGTVTEAFF.

The gene calls are TRBV5-6 and TRBJ2-3; TRBD1 matches 10 bases. Germline V gives CDR1 SGHDT, CDR2 YYEEEE. The V segment lost 4 bases and the J segment 0 bases; nucleotides outside the gene matches: 8. The CDR3 contains 17 residues. CDR3 nucleotide sequence: TGTGCCAGCAGCACGGGGACAGGGGTTTCTAGCACAGATACGCAGTATTTT. Translation gives CASSTGTGVSSTDTQYF.

V and J are TRBV6-1 and TRBJ1-3, with D unclear. Per germline, CDR1 MNHNS and CDR2 SASEGT. CDR3 length: 15 residues. Trimming stripped 1 base from V and 6 bases from J, with 13 bases between. This CDR3 reads CASSEGRELLNTIYF. The CDR3, as DNA: TGTGCCAGCAGTGAAGGGAGGGAGCTCCTAAACACCATATATTTT.

This chain links TRBV4-3 with TRBJ2-7; TRBD2 matches 12 bases. Germline V lookup: CDR1 LGHNA, CDR2 YSLEER. J gave up 4 bases and V 5 bases, and 9 bases lay outside the gene matches. CDR3 length: 16 residues. DNA for the CDR3: TGCGCCAGCAGCTTAGGGCTAGCGGGAGGGGTATACGAGCAGTACTTC. Translation gives CASSLGLAGGVYEQYF.

V is TRBV15 and J is TRBJ1-1, with TRBD1 matching 7 bases. After removal of 9 bases from V and 3 bases from J, the junction contained 7 bases not matched to a gene. The CDR3 is made up of 13 amino acids. CDR1 and CDR2 (germline): LNHNV, YYDKDF (reference sequence). The CDR3 loop reads CATGGDRDTEAFF. CDR3 in DNA: TGTGCCACTGGGGGAGACAGGGACACTGAAGCTTTCTTT.

The chain joins TRBV9 to TRBJ2-1; the match to TRBD2 covers 9 bases. Germline CDR1 and CDR2: SGDLS and YYNGEE. Trimming removed 0 bases from V and 6 bases from J; junction bases left unmatched: 7. CDR3 size: 16 residues. Here the CDR3 DNA reads TGTGCCAGCAGCGTAGAGAATAGCGGGAGCCCCAATGAGCAGTTCTTC. Protein: CASSVENSGSPNEQFF.